Below, 14 T cell receptor beta chains from the same sample are listed, as sequenced in a study of blood T cells in healthy people across ages. Then a second PCR, running about 6 to 11 cycles, was carried out with a sample-barcoded 5' primer and a J-beta primer mix. TCRdb re-derived calls from the 5' RACE reads in MiXCR, one entry per CDR3 protein. Among approximately 770,000 distinct CDR3 sequences, 55% to 70% were seen once, and the ten largest hold 20% to 25%. Input material: blood. Receptor source: a young man in good health.

This clonotype was found a few times. The rearrangement links TRBV29-1 to TRBJ2-5; either TRBD1 or TRBD2 may supply D (5 bases each). Germline V lookup: CDR1 SQVTM, CDR2 ANQGSEA. The length of the CDR3 is 13 residues. The V end was cut by 8 bases, the J end by 0 bases, with 13 bases between. The CDR3 here is CSLMGVYQETQYF. The CDR3 nucleotides read TGCAGCCTAATGGGGGTGTACCAAGAGACCCAGTACTTC.

As regards this clonotype: At one end, the junction sequence differs from germline, possibly due to a read error. The chain couples TRBV30 to TRBJ2-6; D possibly corresponds to TRBD2 (5 bases). The CDR3 length is 12 residues. In germline, CDR1 is GTSNPN, CDR2 SVGIG (reference sequence). CDR3 loop: CAGRPGANVLTF. CDR3 DNA: TGTGCCGGGAGACCTGGGGCCAACGTCCTGACTTTC.

This chain joins TRBV18 and TRBJ1-5; TRBD1 might be the D (6 bases). Trimming cost V 6 bases and J 6 bases, with 15 bases left between them. Per the germline V gene, CDR1 is KGHSH and CDR2 is LQKENI. CDR3 length: 14 amino acids. This chain's CDR3 is CASSPGGWGQPQHF. CDR3 DNA sequence: TGTGCCAGCTCCCCGGGGGGCTGGGGTCAGCCCCAGCATTTT.

As to this clonotype: An end of the junction does not agree with germline; a read error may underlie this. This chain joins TRBV5-1 and TRBJ1-1; D unresolved. Germline V gives CDR1 SGHRS, CDR2 YFSETQ. This CDR3 has 16 residues. The CDR3 sequence: CASSPRRHGVNTKAFF. The CDR3 nucleotides are TGCGCCAGCAGCCCACGTCGACACGGAGTGAACACTAAAGCTTTCTTT.

This chain joins TRBV12-3 or TRBV12-4 and TRBJ2-7; perhaps TRBD2 as D (6 bases). Trimming took 6 bases from V and 0 from J, leaving 12 bases between them. This CDR3 is built from 14 residues. The CDR3 DNA reads as TGTGCCAGCAGCGGAGGGGACTCCTCCTACGAGCAGTACTTC. It translates to CASSGGDSSYEQYF.

The V call is TRBV2, the J call TRBJ2-2; 8 positions agree with TRBD1. Per the germline V gene, CDR1 is SNHLY and CDR2 is FYNNEI. Unmatched junction bases numbered 5, after V lost 7 bases and J lost 4 bases. This CDR3 contains 14 residues. As DNA, the CDR3 is TGTGCCAGCAAATGGGACAGGTCCACCGGGGAGCTGTTTTTT. Residues: CASKWDRSTGELFF.

The chain couples TRBV10-2 to TRBJ2-3, with 8 nucleotides matching TRBD1. V trimming: 4 bases; J trimming: 5 bases; junction bases outside the gene matches: 2. This CDR3 has 13 residues. Germline V gene sequence: CDR1 WSHSY, CDR2 SAAADI. The chain's CDR3 is CASSGTGRDTQYF. In nucleotides, the CDR3 is TGCGCCAGCAGTGGGACAGGGAGAGATACGCAGTATTTT.

The genes are TRBV12-3 or TRBV12-4 and TRBJ2-7; tentative D call: TRBD1 (5 bases). There are 13 residues in the CDR3. Trimming pared 6 bases from V and 4 bases from J, leaving 13 bases between. CDR3 sequence reads: CASSIQVEYEQYF. The CDR3 DNA sequence: TGTGCCAGCAGCATACAGGTGGAATACGAGCAGTACTTC.

This chain connects TRBV4-2 to TRBJ1-5; 10 bases agree with TRBD1. Germline V lookup: CDR1 LGHNA, CDR2 YNFKEQ. Germline trimming cut 0 bases from V and 5 bases from J; bases unmatched to any gene: 1. The CDR3 consists of 15 residues. CDR3 protein: CASSQETGGDQPQHF. For the CDR3, the DNA is TGTGCCAGCAGCCAAGAGACAGGGGGCGATCAGCCCCAGCATTTT.

This chain connects TRBV15 to TRBJ1-2; TRBD1 agrees at 7 bases. With 0 bases clipped from V and 6 bases from J, the junction kept 7 bases outside the gene matches. CDR1 and CDR2 (germline): LNHNV, YYDKDF (reference sequence). The CDR3 is 15 residues long. In nucleotides, the CDR3 is TGTGCCACCAGCAGAGAGTCCGGGACAGCGGATGGCTACACCTTC. Translating gives CATSRESGTADGYTF.

The J gene is TRBJ2-5, the V gene TRBV7-2; 12 bases align to TRBD2. The CDR3 spans 15 residues. From germline, CDR1 is SGHTA and CDR2 FQGNSA. Trimming at V came to 6 bases and at J to 5 bases, leaving 7 bases not matched to a gene. In nucleotides, the CDR3 is TGTGCCAGCAGTTCAGGACTAGCGGGACGGGAGACCCAGTACTTC. Its translation is CASSSGLAGRETQYF.

The chain joins TRBV7-3 to TRBJ2-1; perhaps TRBD2 as D (5 bases). The V gene's germline CDR1 is SGHTA and CDR2 FQGTGA. V lost 10 bases and J lost 6, with 25 bases in between. The CDR3 has 16 residues. CDR3 sequence reads: CATGPYNILAPNEQFF. In nucleotides, the CDR3 is TGTGCCACCGGGCCCTATAACATTCTAGCCCCCAATGAGCAGTTCTTC. Full variable domain (missing parts from reference TRBV7-3 and TRBJ2-1): GAGVSQTPSNKVTEKGKYVELRCDPISGHTALYWYRQSLGQGPEFLIYFQGTGAADDSGLPNDRFFAVRPEGSVSTLKIQRTERGDSAVYLCATGPYNILAPNEQFFGPGTRLTVL.

This clonotype was picked up a small number of times. The V gene is TRBV10-3, the J gene TRBJ2-4; D is possibly TRBD1 or TRBD2 (5 bases each). Trimming removed 0 bases at V and 13 bases at J, with 16 bases between. Germline lookup yields CDR1 ENHRY and CDR2 SYGVKD. The CDR3 is made up of 14 amino acids. In DNA, the CDR3 is TGTGCCATCAGTGAGTCTCCTTCCTCGGGACCCCAGTACTTC. Its translation is CAISESPSSGPQYF.

This clonotype turned up a few times. This rearrangement joins TRBV4-2 to TRBJ2-7; TRBD2 is a possible D gene (5 bases). Germline-derived CDR1 and CDR2 are LGHNA and YNFKEQ. V lost 3 bases and J 5 bases, leaving 8 bases between the germline ends. CDR3 length: 12 residues. CDR3: CASSQGVDEQYF. CDR3 nucleotide sequence: TGTGCCAGCAGCCAGGGAGTAGACGAGCAGTACTTC.